This record covers a single T cell receptor (beta chain). Antigen specificity is unknown. Time point indicated: 4-8 weeks after completion of therapy. Assay: immunoSEQ multiplex PCR; the TCRdb copy retains only in-frame clones and omits some. The sample yields just under 20,000 clones, around 81% seen once. Germline lookup yields CDR1 SQVTM and CDR2 ANQGSEA. V dropped 0 bases and J dropped 6; count of bases not matched to a gene: 7. The CDR3 consists of 15 residues. This sample was taken from a study of T cell therapy after organ transplantation. The sequencing used CD8+ T cells from blood, collected after autologous CMV-specific T cell therapy. The chain couples TRBV29-1 to TRBJ2-7, with 11 bases matching TRBD2. This sequence was found in a human patient who had received a solid organ transplant and had CMV disease. The T cells may partly be graft donor cells. CDR3 sequence (DNA): TGCAGCGTTGAAGATGTTCCTAGCGGGGGGATCGAGCAGTACTTC. Its translation: CSVEDVPSGGIEQYF.